The 21 T cell receptor beta chains below were found in one sample sequenced in a study of T-cell reconstitution after alpha-beta-depleted transplantation in children. Unique molecular identifiers were incorporated during preparation of the TCRbeta library. TCRdb reprocessed the PCR reads via MiXCR and lists one record per CDR3 protein. The table records thousands of distinct CDR3 sequences, more than 5% of them present only once. The sequenced sample was PBMCs, mostly from graft donor cells, obtained 180 days after TCRalphabeta/CD19-depleted stem cell transplant. Source of these receptors: a child younger than two who had a stem cell transplant for acute myeloid leukemia, so the T cells may come from the graft donor.

This clonotype was recorded at least ten times. The chain has TRBV29-1 and TRBJ2-1; D is perhaps TRBD2 (5 bases). This CDR3 is built from 17 residues. The ends were cut back, 3 bases at V and 6 bases at J, with 24 bases in the middle. CDR1 is SQVTM, CDR2 ANQGSEA, per germline. The CDR3 here is CSVERARRSLRFNEQFF. The CDR3 nucleotides are TGCAGCGTTGAGAGGGCTAGACGGTCGTTGCGATTCAATGAGCAGTTCTTC.

V usage is TRBV2 and J usage is TRBJ2-3; 7 bases agree with TRBD1. CDR1 and CDR2 (germline): SNHLY, FYNNEI. CDR3 length equals 15 residues. V lost 6 bases, J lost 1 base, and 7 bases stayed unmatched. The CDR3 protein is CASRRGLGGTDTQYF. In DNA form, the CDR3 reads TGTGCCAGCAGAAGGGGGCTGGGGGGCACAGATACGCAGTATTTT.

This clonotype is termed medium-sized. This chain joins TRBV28 and TRBJ1-3; D may be TRBD1 (6 bases). Trimming took off 5 bases at V and 4 bases at J, with 15 bases between the two ends. Germline loops: CDR1 MDHEN, CDR2 SYDVKM. The CDR3 has 15 residues. In DNA, the CDR3 is TGTGCCAGCAGTCTCACACAGACAGGAGGAAACACCATATATTTT. As protein: CASSLTQTGGNTIYF.

This clonotype is medium-sized within its sample. CDR3 sequence (DNA): TGTGCCAGCAGCTTGGTTACCAGCGGGCCAGATACGCAGTATTTT. It is translated as CASSLVTSGPDTQYF. This chain joins TRBV5-6 and TRBJ2-3; TRBD2 is a possible D gene (6 bases). CDR1 and CDR2 (germline): SGHDT, YYEEEE. This CDR3 has 15 residues. Deletions cut 0 bases from V and 4 bases from J, with 12 bases between.

At least ten counts were recorded for this clonotype. This chain joins TRBV12-3 or TRBV12-4 and TRBJ2-3; no clear D. The CDR3 is 15 residues long. The V and J ends lost 1 base and 0 bases respectively, with 8 bases between them. For the CDR3, the DNA is TGTGCCAGCAGTTTAGGCCAAGCGAGCACAGATACGCAGTATTTT. It encodes CASSLGQASTDTQYF.

This rearrangement joins TRBV7-9 to TRBJ1-2; no definite D call. V gave up 2 bases and J gave up 0 bases, with 10 bases separating them. Germline V gives CDR1 SEHNR, CDR2 FQNEAQ (reference sequence). The CDR3 extends over 15 amino acids. CDR3 bases: TGTGCCAGCAGCTTAATGCCTGAAGCTAACTATGGCTACACCTTC. As protein: CASSLMPEANYGYTF.

In its sample, this clonotype was seen many times. The chain links TRBV28 to TRBJ2-6, with D perhaps matching TRBD1 or TRBD2 (6 bases each). Germline-derived CDR1 and CDR2 are MDHEN and SYDVKM. The CDR3 extends over 18 amino acids. V was pared by 6 bases and J by 0 bases, with 18 bases between. CDR3 loop: CASRDGGTPHSGANVLTF. The CDR3 coding sequence is TGTGCCAGCAGAGACGGAGGGACACCACACTCTGGGGCCAACGTCCTGACTTTC.

The gene calls are TRBV18 and TRBJ1-5; D unresolved. Germline CDR1 is KGHSH and CDR2 is LQKENI. This CDR3 has 15 amino acids. Trimming took off 1 base at V and 3 bases at J, with 10 bases between the two ends. CDR3 region: CASSPRADHNQPQHF. DNA of the CDR3: TGTGCCAGCTCACCACGGGCAGACCACAATCAGCCCCAGCATTTT. Filled out from reference TRBV18 and TRBJ1-5, the complete variable domain reads NAGVMQNPRHLVRRRGQEARLRCSPMKGHSHVYWYRQLPEEGLKFMVYLQKENIIDESGMPKERFSAEFPKEGPSILRIQQVVRGDSAAYFCASSPRADHNQPQHFGDGTRLSIL.

This clonotype was counted many times. The gene calls are TRBV7-9 and TRBJ2-2, with unresolved D. The CDR3 consists of 9 residues. The germline gives CDR1 SEHNR, CDR2 FQNEAQ (reference sequence). The V gene lost 7 bases and the J gene lost 6 bases, with 0 bases spanning the gap. In nucleotides, the CDR3 is TGTGCCAGCACCGGGGAGCTGTTTTTT. This gives the protein CASTGELFF.

Ten or more counts support this clonotype. The rearrangement links TRBV11-2 to TRBJ1-3; possible D gene TRBD1, 6 bases. The CDR3 is made up of 14 amino acids. The V end lost 5 bases, the J end lost 5 bases, and 13 bases lay between the germline ends. CDR1 and CDR2 from the germline V gene are SGHAT and FQNNGV. CDR3 bases: TGTGCCAGCAGCCAGCAGGGGATAAGAAACACCATATATTTT. Residues: CASSQQGIRNTIYF.

The chain links TRBV10-2 to TRBJ2-1; 8 bases fit TRBD1. V trimming: 6 bases; J trimming: 5 bases; junction bases outside the gene matches: 9. Germline assignment: CDR1 WSHSY and CDR2 SAAADI. This CDR3 has 15 amino acids. The CDR3 coding sequence is TGCGCCAGCAGAGGGACGACAGGGGTCAACAATGAGCAGTTCTTC. This codes for CASRGTTGVNNEQFF.

This clonotype was counted ten times or more. The V and J genes are TRBV28 and TRBJ1-2; TRBD1 might be the D (6 bases). The CDR3 runs to 12 residues. Germline V gives CDR1 MDHEN, CDR2 SYDVKM. With 4 bases removed from V and 10 bases from J, the gap between germline ends came to 13 bases. CDR3 sequence (DNA): TGTGCCAGCAGTTCCAACAGGGTCTTCTACACCTTC. Translation gives CASSSNRVFYTF.

This clonotype is categorized as medium-sized. The V and J genes are TRBV12-3 or TRBV12-4 and TRBJ2-1; 7 bases align to TRBD2. J lost 5 bases, V lost 2 bases, and 3 bases had no gene match. The CDR3 loop spans 14 amino acids. Written as DNA, the CDR3 is TGTGCCAGCAGTTTATTCCTAGCGGACAATGAGCAGTTCTTC. It is translated as CASSLFLADNEQFF.

This clonotype has ten or more counts. V and J are TRBV3-1 and TRBJ2-1, with TRBD2 matching over 9 bases. J was trimmed by 5 bases and V by 6 bases; bases with no gene match: 14. CDR1 LGHDT and CDR2 YNNKEL come from the germline V gene (reference sequence). The CDR3 is 17 amino acids. The CDR3 DNA reads TGTGCCAGCAGTTCAAGGGATCGGACTAGCGCGCACAATGAGCAGTTCTTC. This codes for CASSSRDRTSAHNEQFF.

This clonotype was found many times. The chain carries TRBV7-3 and TRBJ2-6, with D uncertain. Trimming shortened V by 7 bases and J by 0 bases, and 10 bases separated the two germline ends. Germline assignment: CDR1 SGHTA and CDR2 FQGTGA. The CDR3 totals 15 residues. CDR3 bases: TGTGCCAGCACTTTACCCCTCTCTGGGGCCAACGTCCTGACTTTC. This sequence encodes CASTLPLSGANVLTF.

This clonotype was recorded at least ten times. The gene calls are TRBV19 and TRBJ1-6; D ambiguous. This CDR3 contains 15 residues. CDR1 is LNHDA and CDR2 is SQIVND in the germline V gene (reference sequence). The V end was cut by 3 bases, the J end by 10 bases, with 16 bases between. The DNA of the CDR3 is TGTGCCAGTAGTATTGGGGAATCCACCGGGTCACCCCTCCACTTT. Protein sequence: CASSIGESTGSPLHF.

This clonotype was counted at least ten times. The rearrangement uses TRBV9 and TRBJ2-7, with 11 positions matching TRBD2. After removal of 4 bases from V and 2 bases from J, the junction contained 5 bases not matched to a gene. The CDR3 is 15 amino acids. CDR1 SGDLS and CDR2 YYNGEE come from the germline V gene. CDR3 DNA sequence: TGTGCCAGCAGCAAAGGGACTAGCGGAGCCTACGAGCAGTACTTC. Encoded protein: CASSKGTSGAYEQYF.

This clonotype is medium-sized (0.01 to 0.1%). The rearrangement joins TRBV3-1 to TRBJ2-5; 7 nucleotides line up with TRBD2. J gave up 2 bases and V 5 bases, and 5 bases lay outside the gene matches. This CDR3 has 14 amino acids. CDR1 and CDR2 (germline): LGHDT, YNNKEL (reference sequence). DNA for the CDR3: TGTGCCAGCAGCGGGAGGGCTACTCAAGAGACCCAGTACTTC. Amino acid sequence: CASSGRATQETQYF.

The chain employs TRBV5-6 and TRBJ1-2; no clear D. Germline CDR1 SGHDT, CDR2 YYEEEE. The CDR3 is made up of 14 amino acids. Trimming removed 4 bases at V and 4 bases at J, with 14 bases between. CDR3 amino acids: CASSPGPKTYGYTF. The CDR3 coding sequence is TGTGCCAGCAGCCCCGGGCCTAAAACCTATGGCTACACCTTC.

This clonotype was seen at least ten times. This chain joins TRBV11-3 and TRBJ2-7; 9 positions match TRBD1. Germline V lookup: CDR1 SGHNT, CDR2 YENEEA. V was pared by 4 bases and J by 3 bases, with 7 bases of the junction left unmatched. CDR3 length: 15 residues. CDR3 amino acids: CASSSMTGGNYEQYF. The CDR3 DNA is TGTGCCAGCAGCTCCATGACAGGGGGAAACTACGAGCAGTACTTC.

Ten or more counts support this clonotype. The chain combines TRBV11-2 with TRBJ2-7; 7 nucleotides agree with TRBD1. The ends lost 4 bases at V and 3 bases at J; junction bases unmatched: 15. Per the germline V gene, CDR1 is SGHAT and CDR2 is FQNNGV. The CDR3 loop spans 17 amino acids. The CDR3 sequence: CASSSLLGSNRGYEQYF. CDR3 bases: TGTGCCAGCAGCTCCTTACTGGGTTCTAACAGGGGCTACGAGCAGTACTTC.